Each of the 21 T cell receptor beta chains below was sequenced from the same sample in a study of T cell changes during pregnancy in multiple sclerosis. Measured with immunoSEQ multiplex PCR; TCRdb has only the in-frame clones, and not every one. The sample consists of approximately 50,000 clones, 92% of them appearing once. Sample: CD4+ T cells from peripheral blood mononuclear cells, taken after pregnancy. These receptor sequences come from a female donor with multiple sclerosis, enrolled in a pregnancy study.

The J gene is TRBJ1-2, the V gene TRBV27; TRBD1 might be the D (6 bases). The germline V gene encodes CDR1 MNHEY and CDR2 SMNVEV (reference sequence). V lost 5 bases, J lost 2 bases, and 15 bases lay in between. The CDR3 sequence is 15 residues long. The CDR3, as DNA: TGTGCCAGCAGTCCCCTCGACAGGAGAAACTATGGCTACACCTTC. Its protein product is CASSPLDRRNYGYTF.

The V and J genes are TRBV28 and TRBJ1-2; 11 nucleotides agree with TRBD1. Unmatched junction bases numbered 8, after V lost 4 bases and J lost 7 bases. Germline V gives CDR1 MDHEN, CDR2 SYDVKM. The CDR3 length is 15 residues. The CDR3 DNA is TGTGCCAGCAGTTCAAGGGACAGGGGGTATGGTGGCTACACCTTC. Encoded protein: CASSSRDRGYGGYTF.

This clone has a handful of counts. This chain joins TRBV11-2 and TRBJ2-1, with 11 bases lining up with TRBD2. This CDR3 contains 15 residues. Trimming took 6 bases from V and 8 from J; bases not matched to a gene: 9. Per germline, CDR1 SGHAT and CDR2 FQNNGV. CDR3 sequence: CASRSGTSGGDEQFF. In DNA, the CDR3 is TGTGCCAGCAGGTCCGGGACTAGCGGAGGGGATGAGCAGTTCTTC.

The chain joins TRBV28 to TRBJ2-1; D not certain. Per the germline V gene, CDR1 is MDHEN and CDR2 is SYDVKM. V gave up 6 bases and J gave up 10 bases, with 16 bases separating them. CDR3 length: 13 residues. The CDR3 DNA sequence: TGTGCCAGCAGAAAAAGAGATCGGCGGGAGCAGTTCTTC. Translated, it gives CASRKRDRREQFF.

This chain joins TRBV7-6 and TRBJ1-1; no firm D call. This CDR3 has 15 amino acids. V lost 5 bases to trimming and J lost 0 bases, with 13 bases between them. Per the germline V gene, CDR1 is SGHVS and CDR2 is FNYEAQ. The CDR3 region is CASSLGHGVNTEAFF. DNA for the CDR3: TGTGCCAGCAGCCTAGGCCACGGGGTGAACACTGAAGCTTTCTTT. The full variable domain, with the rest looked up from reference TRBV7-6 and TRBJ1-1, is GAGVSQSPRYKVTKRGQDVALRCDPISGHVSLYWYRQALGQGPEFLTYFNYEAQQDKSGLPNDRFSAERPEGSISTLTIQRTEQRDSAMYRCASSLGHGVNTEAFFGQGTRLTVV.

The chain recombines TRBV27 with TRBJ2-7; TRBD2 matches at 10 bases. Germline values: CDR1 MNHEY, CDR2 SMNVEV (reference sequence). CDR3 length: 17 residues. The V segment lost 2 bases and the J segment 0 bases; nucleotides outside the gene matches: 7. The CDR3 DNA follows: TGTGCCAGCAGTTTAAGGAAGACTAGCGGGCGCTCCTACGAGCAGTACTTC. Protein: CASSLRKTSGRSYEQYF.

The CDR3 nucleotides are TGTGCCAGCAGCTCCACGTTGGGCAGCTTAAACTATGGCTACACCTTC. It yields the protein CASSSTLGSLNYGYTF. The genes are TRBV7-2 and TRBJ1-2, with D unclear. With 4 bases removed from V and 2 bases from J, the gap between germline ends came to 17 bases. The CDR3 sequence is 16 residues long. The germline V gene encodes CDR1 SGHTA and CDR2 FQGNSA.

This clone was observed once. The V call is TRBV28, the J call TRBJ2-2; 14 bases match TRBD2. Trimming took 11 bases from V and 7 from J; bases not matched to a gene: 9. This CDR3 is built from 15 residues. CDR1 is MDHEN and CDR2 is SYDVKM in the germline V gene. CDR3 coding DNA: TGTGCCTCGCAGGGACTAGCGGGAGTTTTCGGGGAGCTGTTTTTT. As protein: CASQGLAGVFGELFF.

This clone is a singleton in its sample. V usage is TRBV6-6 and J usage is TRBJ1-5, with a possible D match to TRBD1 (5 bases). This CDR3 comprises 16 residues. In germline, CDR1 is MNHNY, CDR2 SVGAGI (reference sequence). Trimming pared 6 bases from V and 1 base from J, leaving 16 bases between. The CDR3 nucleotides are TGTGCCAGCAGCCCACCCCAGGGCTCAAGCAATCAGCCCCAGCATTTT. The encoded protein is CASSPPQGSSNQPQHF.

This rearrangement joins TRBV2 to TRBJ2-5, with D perhaps matching TRBD2 (6 bases). The CDR3 sequence is 14 residues long. Germline CDR1 and CDR2: SNHLY and FYNNEI. Trimming took off 6 bases at V and 10 bases at J, with 21 bases between the two ends. Written as DNA, the CDR3 is TGTGCCAGCAGATCCCAAGGCGTGGGGGGTTACCAGTACTTC. It specifies CASRSQGVGGYQYF. Based on the CDR3 plus reference TRBV2 and TRBJ2-5, the full variable domain is EPEVTQTPSHQVTQMGQEVILRCVPISNHLYFYWYRQILGQKVEFLVSFYNNEISEKSEIFDDQFSVERPDGSNFTLKIRSTKLEDSAMYFCASRSQGVGGYQYFGPGTRLLVL.

The chain carries TRBV14 and TRBJ2-3; maybe TRBD2 (6 bases). Germline V lookup: CDR1 SGHDN, CDR2 FVKESK. This CDR3 is built from 16 residues. Trimming left V 4 bases short and J 0 bases short, with 14 bases between. This chain's CDR3 is CASSREGLLSTDTQYF. CDR3 nucleotides: TGTGCCAGCAGCCGAGAGGGACTCCTCAGCACAGATACGCAGTATTTT.

About this clone itself: Germline and junction disagree at one end, which may indicate a read error. DNA for the CDR3: TGTGCTAGCAGCTTCACGGGAGGGCCGCCCGGGGAGCTGTTTTTT. It yields the protein CASSFTGGPPGELFF. V usage is TRBV7-7 and J usage is TRBJ2-2; 8 bases fit TRBD2. Per germline, CDR1 SSHAT and CDR2 FNYEAQ (reference sequence). The CDR3 totals 15 residues.

The V and J genes are TRBV10-3 and TRBJ2-3, with 8 bases aligning to TRBD1. Germline V lookup: CDR1 ENHRY, CDR2 SYGVKD. The CDR3 has 13 residues. V gave up 7 bases and J gave up 5 bases; unmatched junction bases: 5. CDR3 DNA: TGTGCCATCACCCAGGGGGCGAGAGATACGCAGTATTTT. It encodes CAITQGARDTQYF.

V and J are TRBV6-8 and TRBJ2-1; tentative D call: TRBD2 (5 bases). The CDR3 runs to 15 residues. V was clipped by 5 bases and J by 4 bases, with 15 bases between them. Germline-derived CDR1 and CDR2 are MNHGY and SAAAGT. The CDR3 coding sequence is TGTGCCAGCAGTCGGCTAAGCGGTGTTTACAATGAGCAGTTCTTC. Its protein is CASSRLSGVYNEQFF.

The rearrangement uses TRBV10-3 and TRBJ1-2; no definite D call. Between the trimmed V and J ends, which lost 0 bases and 6 bases, there was a span of 14 bases. This CDR3 region has 15 residues. The V gene's germline CDR1 is ENHRY and CDR2 SYGVKD. This CDR3 is CAISESVSQSNGYTF. In DNA form, the CDR3 reads TGTGCCATCAGTGAGTCTGTCTCACAGTCCAATGGCTACACCTTC.

The rearrangement links TRBV28 to TRBJ2-5; 9 bases are shared with TRBD2. Germline trimming cut 5 bases from V and 1 base from J; bases unmatched to any gene: 8. The germline gives CDR1 MDHEN, CDR2 SYDVKM. CDR3 size: 16 residues. The CDR3 here is CASSDVGTSSQETQYF. The CDR3 coding sequence is TGTGCCAGCAGTGATGTCGGGACTAGCAGCCAAGAGACCCAGTACTTC.

The V and J genes are TRBV2 and TRBJ2-7, with TRBD1 matching 8 bases. Germline CDR1 and CDR2: SNHLY and FYNNEI. This CDR3 has 13 residues. Losses at the gene ends were 6 bases for V and 7 bases for J; bases not matched to a gene: 8. The CDR3 here is CASRRQGAGEQYF. The CDR3, as DNA: TGTGCCAGCAGACGCCAGGGGGCGGGTGAGCAGTACTTC.

The chain joins TRBV19 to TRBJ2-7; 10 bases fit TRBD1. V trimming: 3 bases; J trimming: 2 bases; junction bases outside the gene matches: 4. There are 15 residues in the CDR3. Germline CDR1 LNHDA, CDR2 SQIVND (reference sequence). The CDR3 region is CASSMGQGTTYEQYF. For the CDR3, the DNA is TGTGCCAGTAGTATGGGACAGGGGACCACCTACGAGCAGTACTTC.

This chain uses TRBV7-2 with TRBJ2-1; no clear D. Germline V gives CDR1 SGHTA, CDR2 FQGNSA. This CDR3 has 13 residues. Deletions cut 4 bases from V and 1 base from J, with 5 bases between. This CDR3 is CASSSRSYNEQFF. The DNA for the CDR3 is TGTGCCAGCAGCTCCCGTTCCTACAATGAGCAGTTCTTC.

The V gene is TRBV6-1, the J gene TRBJ2-7; 7 bases line up with TRBD2. The CDR3 is made up of 14 amino acids. Trimming removed 4 bases from V and 5 bases from J; junction bases left unmatched: 8. Germline V gene sequence: CDR1 MNHNS, CDR2 SASEGT. The CDR3 loop is CASSGSGALHEQYF. CDR3 nucleotides: TGTGCCAGCAGTGGAAGCGGGGCCCTCCACGAGCAGTACTTC.

The J gene is TRBJ2-2, the V gene TRBV14, with D hard to call. Germline V lookup: CDR1 SGHDN, CDR2 FVKESK. The V and J ends lost 4 bases and 6 bases respectively, with 12 bases between them. The CDR3 extends over 14 amino acids. CDR3 bases: TGTGCCAGCAGCCGGAGTCTCGGGTCCGGGGAGCTGTTTTTT. This translates into CASSRSLGSGELFF.